This T cell receptor (beta chain) was sequenced in a study of CD8+ T cells in alopecia areata. Study at large: Tofacitinib ran for 6 to 18 months before 6 months off drug.

As for treatment: oral pan-JAK inhibitor, 5-10 mg twice daily. Once RNA had been extracted, it was reverse transcribed into cDNA to act as the sequencing template. Data came from immunoSEQ multiplex PCR; TCRdb stores just in-frame clones and leaves some out. The data show 270,000 or so clones, roughly 64% seen once. Germline V CDR1 and CDR2: SQVTM, ANQGSEA. The CDR3 is made up of 15 amino acids. V lost 1 base to trimming and J lost 5 bases, with 18 bases between them. The rearrangement uses TRBV29-1 and TRBJ2-7; tentatively, D is TRBD2 (6 bases). This clonotype was sampled from a human donor with alopecia areata. Sequencing was performed on CD4+ T cells sorted from blood, taken at week 24, from a patient treated with tofacitinib. The CDR3 protein is CSVEVSGAGRHEQYF. The CDR3 coding sequence is TGCAGCGTTGAAGTCTCCGGGGCAGGGAGGCACGAGCAGTACTTC.